This paragraph covers one T cell receptor beta chain sequence. This record comes from a study of blood T cell repertoires in COVID-19. As originally analysed: Amplified reference gene primers provided the basis for estimating nucleated cell counts. Repertoires were generated with immunoSEQ multiplex PCR, while TCRdb's copy carries only in-frame clones and drops some. V and J calls and clone size are copied from that table; D and trimming were computed from the DNA. The sample carries around 300,000 clones, 89% recorded once. The CDR3 contains 13 residues. Germline V gene data show CDR1 as SQVTM and CDR2 as ANQGSEA. Trimming removed 4 bases from V and 5 bases from J; junction bases left unmatched: 2.

The chain is built from TRBV29-1 and TRBJ1-6; 7 nucleotides agree with TRBD1. The sequenced sample was peripheral blood. The TCR originated in a man between 50 and 59 years old with acute or convalescent COVID-19. DNA of the CDR3: TGCAGCGTTGGACAGGGAAATAATTCACCCCTCCACTTT. Amino acid sequence: CSVGQGNNSPLHF.